This is a list of T cell receptor beta chains from one sample in a study of blood T cell repertoires in COVID-19. The assay was immunoSEQ multiplex PCR, and TCRdb's table has in-frame clones only and misses some. The sample carries about 210,000 clones, more than 80% recorded once. The specimen sequenced was PBMCs or T cells enriched from blood (not recorded which). Source of these receptors: a man aged 40-50 years who had recovered from COVID-19. Each CDR3 is given with its conserved first and last residue. A D gene is named only where the DNA matches it firmly. Some rows have no size entry. The others give once, few or many, or a class for an expanded clone.

D gene	CDR3 length	J gene	clone size	V gene	CDR3 DNA	CDR3 protein
-	14	TRBJ2-1	-	TRBV2	TGTGCCAGCAGTTACTTGAGCTCCTACAATGAGCAGTTCTTC	CASSYLSSYNEQFF
-	14	TRBJ1-2	-	TRBV14	TGTGCCAGCAGCCAGGGAGGGGACGTAAAAGGCTACACCTTC	CASSQGGDVKGYTF
-	12	TRBJ1-2	-	TRBV5-8	TGTGCCACCGGGAGGGGGAACTATGGCTACACCTTC	CATGRGNYGYTF
TRBD2	15	TRBJ2-7	-	TRBV10-3	TGTGCCATCAGTGGGACGACTAGCGGGAAATACGAGCAGTACTTC	CAISGTTSGKYEQYF
-	12	TRBJ1-1	-	TRBV12-3/TRBV12-4	TGTGCCAGCAGTTTTTATGCTGAGGAAGCTTTCTTT	CASSFYAEEAFF
-	16	TRBJ1-3	-	TRBV18	TGTGCCAGCTCAGCCAACCCCGGGAGGACTGGAAACACCATATATTTT	CASSANPGRTGNTIYF
-	13	TRBJ2-7	-	TRBV5-1	TGCGCCAGCAGCTTGGCCAGGTCGGACGAGCAGTACTTC	CASSLARSDEQYF
TRBD2	15	TRBJ2-1	-	TRBV2	TGTGCCAGCAGTGAAAACGCGGGGGACTACAATGAGCAGTTCTTC	CASSENAGDYNEQFF
-	15	TRBJ1-2	-	TRBV6-1	TGTGCCAGCAGTGAAGAACAGGGAGCTAACTATGGCTACACCTTC	CASSEEQGANYGYTF
-	12	TRBJ1-2	-	TRBV4-2	TGTGCCAGCGGAGAGCGTAACTATGGCTACACCTTC	CASGERNYGYTF
-	12	TRBJ1-1	-	TRBV18	TGTGCCAGCTCGCGCCTGAACACTGAAGCTTTCTTT	CASSRLNTEAFF
-	16	TRBJ1-4	few	TRBV15	TGTGCCACCAGCAGAGTGAACCAGCAAGGGGATGAAAAACTGTTTTTT	CATSRVNQQGDEKLFF
-	14	TRBJ2-3	-	TRBV2	TGTGCCAGCAGCAACAACCCTAGCACAGATACGCAGTATTTT	CASSNNPSTDTQYF
-	16	TRBJ1-3	-	TRBV7-9	TGTGCCAGCAGCTTAGAGGGGCTACTCTCTGGAAACACCATATATTTT	CASSLEGLLSGNTIYF
TRBD1	15	TRBJ2-5	-	TRBV5-4	TGTGCCAGCAGCTCCGGGACAGGGTTGCAAGAGACCCAGTACTTC	CASSSGTGLQETQYF
TRBD1	15	TRBJ1-2	-	TRBV2	TGTGCCAGCAGTCCGAGGGACAGGGGAGGCTATGGCTACACCTTC	CASSPRDRGGYGYTF
-	16	TRBJ1-1	-	TRBV27	TGTGCCAGCAGTTTACACAGGGCAGGGACGAACACTGAAGCTTTCTTT	CASSLHRAGTNTEAFF
TRBD1	14	TRBJ1-2	-	TRBV6-5	TGTGCCAGCAGTCAGGGGGCAGGAAAGTATGGCTACACCTTC	CASSQGAGKYGYTF
TRBD2	15	TRBJ2-1	-	TRBV11-2	TGTGCCAGCAGCTTGAGCGGGGGGGCAGGTAATGAGCAGTTCTTC	CASSLSGGAGNEQFF
TRBD1	14	TRBJ1-2	-	TRBV12-5	TGTGCTAGTGGTTTGGCAGGGGACAGGTATGGCTACACCTTC	CASGLAGDRYGYTF
-	15	TRBJ1-4	-	TRBV19	TGTGCCAGTAGTATAGAGGCCAGGCTAAATGAAAAACTGTTTTTT	CASSIEARLNEKLFF
-	17	TRBJ1-2	-	TRBV5-1	TGCGCCAGCAGCTTGTCTATTTCGCAGGGGCCCTACTATGGCTACACCTTC	CASSLSISQGPYYGYTF
-	15	TRBJ2-1	-	TRBV2	TGTGCCAGCCTCGCATTAAGCGGAACCTACAATGAGCAGTTCTTC	CASLALSGTYNEQFF
-	16	TRBJ2-6	-	TRBV6-1	TGTGCCAGCAGTGGGCTGGTGGGCACTGGGGCCAACGTCCTGACTTTC	CASSGLVGTGANVLTF
TRBD1	16	TRBJ1-2	few	TRBV13	TGTGCCAGCAGCTTAGAACGGGACAGTCTATCCTATGGCTACACCTTC	CASSLERDSLSYGYTF
-	14	TRBJ2-3	-	TRBV10-2	TGCGCCAGCAGTGTCACGGGGGGCACAGATACGCAGTATTTT	CASSVTGGTDTQYF
-	16	TRBJ2-5	-	TRBV2	TGTGCCAGCAGACCCTTTTCTGCCCAGGGGGGAGAGACCCAGTACTTC	CASRPFSAQGGETQYF
TRBD2	16	TRBJ2-7	-	TRBV4-1	TGCGCCAGCAGCCAAGATCCTCGGGCGGGGGTCCGGAAGCAGTACTTC	CASSQDPRAGVRKQYF
-	13	TRBJ1-1	-	TRBV9	TGTGCCAGCAAGGGGCTGGGAAACACTGAAGCTTTCTTT	CASKGLGNTEAFF
-	17	TRBJ1-2	-	TRBV3-1/TRBV3-2	TGTGCCAGCAGCCCCGATGTGCCCCGAGGGCGTTACTATGGCTACACCTTC	CASSPDVPRGRYYGYTF
-	12	TRBJ1-4	-	TRBV12-3/TRBV12-4	TGTGCCAGCAGTTTAGCGCGCATTGAACTGTTTTTT	CASSLARIELFF
-	14	TRBJ1-1	once	TRBV5-8	TGTGCCAGCAGCTTGGGGCTAGTGAACACTGAAGCTTTCTTT	CASSLGLVNTEAFF
TRBD1	17	TRBJ2-7	-	TRBV5-1	TGCGCCAGCAGCCAAAACCATCCCGGGACAGGGACCTACGAGCAGTACTTC	CASSQNHPGTGTYEQYF
-	15	TRBJ1-2	-	TRBV5-1	TGCGCCAGCAGCTTGGCTGGGACATCGAACTATGGCTACACCTTC	CASSLAGTSNYGYTF